Listed here is a single TCR beta chain. These data are taken from a study of OX40 agonist ivuxolimab in advanced cancers. The protocol was immunoSEQ multiplex PCR, while the TCRdb copy is restricted to in-frame clones and leaves out a portion. The sample holds over 80,000 clones, about 84% seen once. CDR3 length: 15 residues. Trimming removed 3 bases at V and 2 bases at J, with 10 bases between. Per germline, CDR1 WNHNN and CDR2 SYGVQD (reference sequence). The gene calls are TRBV10-1 and TRBJ2-2, with D possibly matching TRBD2 (5 bases). The material was CD4+ or CD8+ T cells sorted from blood, obtained in a trial of the OX40 agonist ivuxolimab. This TCR was recovered from an adult with an advanced solid tumor such as melanoma, head and neck, liver or kidney cancer. Here the CDR3 reads CASSDGSANTGELFF. The CDR3 region has the DNA TGCGCCAGCAGTGATGGTAGCGCCAACACCGGGGAGCTGTTTTTT.